This T cell receptor beta chain was obtained from a study of Ad26.COV2.S vaccination and SARS-CoV-2 variants. Study context: The authors gave Ad26.COV2.S intramuscularly, either once or twice 56 days apart. General study findings and limits: The TCR breadth and depth analyses may have understated or missed part of the total T cell responses.

About this clone: Antigen unknown.

The data were produced by immunoSEQ multiplex PCR, yet TCRdb's version contains in-frame clones alone and is incomplete. Counted here are roughly 500,000 clones, 85% to 90% occurring once; the ten biggest clones make up over 2%. Treatment: approximately 18 received Ad26.COV2.S at low or high dose, single or two shots; about 5 received placebo; per-sample allocation not given. Day 63 following the first vaccine or placebo injection was when the samples were taken. The V end lost 9 bases, the J end lost 2 bases, and 17 bases lay between the germline ends. The CDR3 covers 15 residues. Germline loops: CDR1 LNHDA, CDR2 SQIVND (reference sequence).

The sequence derives from a person aged 18-65 years who received the Ad26.COV2.S COVID-19 vaccine or a placebo. This rearrangement joins TRBV19 to TRBJ1-5, with D uncertain. Sequencing used peripheral blood, obtained in a trial of Ad26.COV2.S vaccine versus placebo. CDR3 sequence: CASQPPRGGNQPQHF. The DNA for the CDR3 is TGTGCCAGCCAACCCCCTCGAGGTGGCAATCAGCCCCAGCATTTT.